The 19 T cell receptor beta chains listed next were all sequenced from one sample in a study of T cell responses to AZD1222 COVID-19 vaccine. Method: immunoSEQ multiplex PCR; TCRdb's copy keeps in-frame clones and lacks some. The sample shows 150,000 to 200,000 clones, 80% to 90% of them seen only once. Source: peripheral blood, taken on day 0 of MenACWY control vaccination. Receptors were obtained from an adult in good health.

This chain joins TRBV25-1 and TRBJ1-6; weak D call: TRBD1 (6 bases). V dropped 6 bases and J dropped 9 bases, with 21 bases sitting between them. CDR1 and CDR2 (germline): MGHDK, SYGVNS. The CDR3 length is 16 residues. CDR3 protein: CASSDGQYTFSSPLHF. The CDR3 region has the DNA TGTGCCAGCAGCGACGGACAGTACACGTTTAGTTCACCCCTCCACTTT.

The genes are TRBV7-2 and TRBJ1-2, with D uncertain. V was shortened by 3 bases and J by 7 bases, with 18 bases between the two germline ends. This CDR3 spans 15 amino acids. Germline V gives CDR1 SGHTA, CDR2 FQGNSA. Written as DNA, the CDR3 is TGTGCCAGCAGCTTGCCCGGACCCACTACTCCTGGCTACACCTTC. Translated: CASSLPGPTTPGYTF.

This chain connects TRBV18 to TRBJ1-1; D gene unclear. V lost 3 bases and J lost 1, with 12 bases in between. The CDR3 spans 15 residues. Germline values: CDR1 KGHSH, CDR2 LQKENI. CDR3 sequence reads: CASSPSPIGNTEAFF. The CDR3 DNA sequence: TGTGCCAGCTCACCGAGTCCTATTGGGAACACTGAAGCTTTCTTT.

In its sample, this clone was seen once. This chain links TRBV19 with TRBJ1-2, with D possibly being TRBD1 (5 bases). Trimming removed 4 bases from V and 4 bases from J, with 16 bases in between. The CDR3 loop spans 15 amino acids. Germline assignment: CDR1 LNHDA and CDR2 SQIVND (reference sequence). The CDR3 coding sequence is TGTGCCAGTAGTACCGGGACCTCCGGCGGCTATGGCTACACCTTC. Encoded protein: CASSTGTSGGYGYTF.

J is TRBJ1-1 and V is TRBV18, with D tentatively TRBD1 (6 bases). The CDR3 runs 19 residues. Germline lookup yields CDR1 KGHSH and CDR2 LQKENI. Trimming left V 2 bases short and J 1 base short, with 23 bases between. As DNA, the CDR3 is TGTGCCAGCTCACCATCGGGCCTTCACGGGGGCCGGGGGAACACTGAAGCTTTCTTT. This gives the protein CASSPSGLHGGRGNTEAFF.

This rearrangement joins TRBV5-1 to TRBJ2-7; D might be TRBD1 (5 bases). V was pared by 1 base and J by 1 base, with 9 bases between. CDR3 length: 14 residues. Germline loops: CDR1 SGHRS, CDR2 YFSETQ. In DNA form, the CDR3 reads TGCGCCAGCAGCTTGAAGGGGCCGTCCTACGAGCAGTACTTC. It specifies CASSLKGPSYEQYF.

The chain links TRBV27 to TRBJ2-7, with D perhaps matching TRBD1 or TRBD2 (5 bases each). The germline V gene has CDR1 MNHEY and CDR2 SMNVEV (reference sequence). V was cut by 5 bases and J by 3 bases, with 17 bases left in between. This CDR3 is 15 amino acids long. The CDR3 protein is CASSASGTPGYEQYF. CDR3 nucleotide sequence: TGTGCCAGCAGTGCCTCCGGGACGCCCGGCTACGAGCAGTACTTC.

The rearrangement joins TRBV28 to TRBJ1-6; TRBD1 matches 10 bases. The CDR3 loop spans 16 amino acids. Losses at the gene ends were 6 bases for V and 6 bases for J; bases not matched to a gene: 8. From germline, CDR1 is MDHEN and CDR2 SYDVKM. The CDR3 region is CASRTPGQGSNSPLHF. The CDR3 region has the DNA TGTGCCAGCAGGACTCCGGGACAGGGGAGTAATTCACCCCTCCACTTT.

The gene calls are TRBV30 and TRBJ2-2, with D tentatively TRBD1 (5 bases). This CDR3 has 17 residues. Germline V CDR1 and CDR2: GTSNPN, SVGIG (reference sequence). V was trimmed by 0 bases and J by 0 bases, leaving 14 bases between them. Written as DNA, the CDR3 is TGTGCCTGGAGTGTCTTTGGGGCCCGCTCGAACACCGGGGAGCTGTTTTTT. Encoded protein: CAWSVFGARSNTGELFF.

J is TRBJ2-5 and V is TRBV2; 9 bases are a match to TRBD2. Germline trimming cut 9 bases from V and 7 bases from J; bases unmatched to any gene: 6. Germline CDR1 and CDR2: SNHLY and FYNNEI. The CDR3 is 12 residues long. The CDR3 nucleotides read TGTGCCAGTGGGACTAGCTCAGGGACCCAGTACTTC. Translated: CASGTSSGTQYF.

The CDR3 protein is CASSAAGANSPLHF. CDR3 DNA: TGCGCCAGCAGCGCGGCCGGGGCTAATTCACCCCTCCACTTT. V gene TRBV5-1 combines with J gene TRBJ1-6; maybe TRBD1 (5 bases). The CDR3 contains 14 residues. With 4 bases removed from V and 6 bases from J, the gap between germline ends came to 11 bases. The germline gives CDR1 SGHRS, CDR2 YFSETQ. The full variable domain, its missing parts supplied by reference TRBV5-1 and TRBJ1-6, is KAGVTQTPRYLIKTRGQQVTLSCSPISGHRSVSWYQQTPGQGLQFLFEYFSETQRNKGNFPGRFSGRQFSNSRSEMNVSTLELGDSALYLCASSAAGANSPLHFGNGTRLTVT.

The chain is built from TRBV11-1 and TRBJ2-7; TRBD2 might be the D (5 bases). Between the trimmed V and J ends, which lost 5 bases and 5 bases, there was a span of 19 bases. The germline gives CDR1 SGHAT, CDR2 FQDESV (reference sequence). CDR3 length: 15 residues. The CDR3 here is CASSPVGIRGNEQYF. In DNA, the CDR3 is TGTGCCAGCAGCCCGGTCGGAATTAGAGGGAACGAGCAGTACTTC.

The chain carries TRBV20-1 and TRBJ1-1, with D possibly matching TRBD1 (6 bases). Germline V gives CDR1 DFQATT, CDR2 SNEGSKA (reference sequence). Trimming cost V 3 bases and J 1 base, with 33 bases left between them. The CDR3 extends over 21 amino acids. The CDR3 here is CSASGAGAEYKLGQSNTEAFF. CDR3 sequence (DNA): TGCAGTGCTAGTGGTGCGGGGGCAGAGTACAAGCTGGGGCAATCGAACACTGAAGCTTTCTTT.

V gene TRBV28 combines with J gene TRBJ2-1; 9 nucleotides align to TRBD2. The CDR3 contains 15 residues. Germline assignment: CDR1 MDHEN and CDR2 SYDVKM. V gave up 2 bases and J gave up 6 bases; unmatched junction bases: 5. CDR3 sequence: CASSLRLAGTNEQFF. CDR3 coding DNA: TGTGCCAGCAGTTTACGGCTAGCGGGGACCAATGAGCAGTTCTTC.

The chain recombines TRBV6-5 with TRBJ1-1; D is unclear. Germline V gene sequence: CDR1 MNHEY, CDR2 SVGAGI. CDR3 length: 16 residues. With 2 bases removed from V and 0 bases from J, the gap between germline ends came to 13 bases. The CDR3 nucleotides read TGTGCCAGCAGTTACAACGGGCTTCCAATGAACACTGAAGCTTTCTTT. It codes for CASSYNGLPMNTEAFF.

The chain employs TRBV2 and TRBJ2-7; 8 bases match TRBD2. The CDR3 has 12 residues. Trimming removed 9 bases from V and 3 bases from J; junction bases left unmatched: 4. Germline CDR1 is SNHLY and CDR2 is FYNNEI. In DNA, the CDR3 is TGTGCCAGTCGGGGGGGCGTCTACGAGCAGTACTTC. It translates to CASRGGVYEQYF.

The V call is TRBV5-1, the J call TRBJ2-5; TRBD2 agrees at 11 bases. Looked up from germline, CDR1 is SGHRS and CDR2 is YFSETQ. CDR3 size: 16 residues. V shed 3 bases and J 5 bases; nucleotides not matched to a gene: 9. In nucleotides, the CDR3 is TGCGCCAGCAGCTCGACCACTAGCGGGAGTCCGGAGACCCAGTACTTC. It encodes CASSSTTSGSPETQYF.

The chain has TRBV19 and TRBJ1-2; 10 bases agree with TRBD1. V trimming: 5 bases; J trimming: 7 bases; junction bases outside the gene matches: 4. CDR1 and CDR2 (germline): LNHDA, SQIVND (reference sequence). This CDR3 is 13 amino acids long. The CDR3 DNA is TGTGCCAGTAGTTTGACAGGGGGCAGTGGCTACACCTTC. It encodes CASSLTGGSGYTF.

The gene calls are TRBV28 and TRBJ1-5; 10 bases match TRBD1. This CDR3 spans 17 amino acids. Trimming took 1 base from V and 4 from J; bases not matched to a gene: 7. Looked up from germline, CDR1 is MDHEN and CDR2 is SYDVKM. The CDR3 nucleotides are TGTGCCAGCAGTTTATTTGAATGGGACAGGGGAAATCAGCCCCAGCATTTT. Amino acids: CASSLFEWDRGNQPQHF.